These T cell receptor beta chains were read from a single sample in a study of identical twins. TCRdb reanalysed the 5' RACE reads using MiXCR and keeps one entry per CDR3 protein. The sample has 400,000 to 550,000 distinct CDR3 sequences, 20% to 30% seen once. These sequences were also reported in another study, on T cells expressing NK-cell markers.

Input material: CD4+ T cells sorted from blood. The receptor set was obtained from a woman aged 18-30 years in good health. Each CDR3 is given with its conserved first and last residue. The order of the fields is clone size, V gene, J gene, D gene, CDR3 DNA, CDR3 protein. The D gene is left open where the match is weak. A row's size may be missing; if present it is once, few, many or a size class.

>-|TRBV5-1|TRBJ2-2|-
TGCGCCAGCAGCCCCCTCGCTAGGGGGGACACCGGGGAGCTGTTTTTT
CASSPLARGDTGELFF
>-|TRBV20-1|TRBJ2-7|-
TGCAGTGCTACGGGACCTGGAGGGTTCGAGCAGTACTTC
CSATGPGGFEQYF
>-|TRBV12-3/TRBV12-4|TRBJ1-6|-
TGTGCCAGCAGTCCGGACGGGTATAATTCACCCCTCCACTTT
CASSPDGYNSPLHF
>few|TRBV29-1|TRBJ2-2|TRBD1
TGCAGCGTTGTCCGGGACAGGGATATCACCGGGGAGCTGTTTTTT
CSVVRDRDITGELFF
>-|TRBV7-8|TRBJ2-1|-
TGTGCCAGCAGCATAAGAGACCCGGGCAATGAGCAGTTCTTC
CASSIRDPGNEQFF
>-|TRBV29-1|TRBJ2-7|TRBD1
TGCAGCGTAACCAGACAGGGGGCTCACGAGCAGTACTTC
CSVTRQGAHEQYF
>-|TRBV20-1|TRBJ2-3|-
TGCAGTGCTAGAGGTGGTAGCACCGCTATTACGCAGTATTTT
CSARGGSTAITQYF
>-|TRBV11-3|TRBJ2-3|-
TGTGCCAGCAGCTGGAGGAACCTCACAGATACGCAGTATTTT
CASSWRNLTDTQYF
>-|TRBV5-1|TRBJ2-7|-
TGCGCCAGCAGCTTGCTCCTAGAACCCTACGAGCAGTACTTC
CASSLLLEPYEQYF
>-|TRBV12-3/TRBV12-4|TRBJ1-1|TRBD1
TGTGCCAGCAGTTTGGGGGACAGGGCCAGGGGGACTGAAGCTTTCTTT
CASSLGDRARGTEAFF
>-|TRBV13|TRBJ2-1|TRBD2
TGTGCCAGCAGCCCGTCGACTAGCGGGCGTTACAATGAGCAGTTCTTC
CASSPSTSGRYNEQFF
>many|TRBV5-1|TRBJ1-6|-
TGCGCCAGCAGCTTGAGGGCAGGGATGATGGATTCACCCCTCCACTTT
CASSLRAGMMDSPLHF
>few|TRBV12-3/TRBV12-4|TRBJ2-7|-
TGTGCCAGCAGTTCCCGCCGAGTGGCCTACGAGCAGTACTTC
CASSSRRVAYEQYF
>-|TRBV3-1|TRBJ1-1|-
TGTGCCAGCAGTCTGACGGAGACGGGTGGCGCTTTCTTT
CASSLTETGGAFF
>-|TRBV20-1|TRBJ2-2|-
TGCAGTGCTAGAGCCCCCAGGTACACCACCGGGGAGCTGTTTTTT
CSARAPRYTTGELFF
>-|TRBV14|TRBJ2-3|-
TGTGCCAGCAGCCCACAGTCTCGGGTGCAGTATTTT
CASSPQSRVQYF
>-|TRBV2|TRBJ1-1|-
TGTGCCCTAGGGGCTAGGGGTTCGAACACTGAAGCTTTCTTT
CALGARGSNTEAFF
>once|TRBV5-1|TRBJ2-6|TRBD1
TGCGCCAGCAGCCGCCGGGACAGGGGCGTCTCTGGGGCCAACGTCCTGACTTTC
CASSRRDRGVSGANVLTF
>many|TRBV5-1|TRBJ2-7|-
TGCGCCAGCCGAACGGGGACGTACGAGCAGTACTTC
CASRTGTYEQYF
>-|TRBV10-3|TRBJ2-7|-
TGTGCCATCAGTAGGGACGGAGCGTCCTACGAGCAGTACTTC
CAISRDGASYEQYF
>few|TRBV6-2/TRBV6-3|TRBJ2-1|TRBD2
TGTGCCAGCAGTTACCACTTAGCGGGAGGAAAAAATGAGCAGTTCTTC
CASSYHLAGGKNEQFF
>once|TRBV2|TRBJ1-2|-
TGTGCCAGCGGGGGGGCTACATCTAACTATGGCTACACCTTC
CASGGATSNYGYTF
>-|TRBV12-3/TRBV12-4|TRBJ1-2|TRBD1
TGTGCCAGCAGTCGGGACAGGGTCGGTGGCTACACCTTC
CASSRDRVGGYTF
>-|TRBV5-6|TRBJ1-5|-
TGTGCCAGCAGCTTAGGTGTGGGCAATCAGCCCCAGCATTTT
CASSLGVGNQPQHF
>few|TRBV20-1|TRBJ2-3|TRBD2
TGCAGTGCTGAAAGAGCGGGGCCTAAGGATACGCAGTATTTT
CSAERAGPKDTQYF
>many|TRBV12-3/TRBV12-4|TRBJ1-1|-
TGTGCCAGCAGACAGAACACTGAAGCTTTCTTT
CASRQNTEAFF
>-|TRBV18|TRBJ2-7|-
TGTGCCAGCTCACCTGGGACAACAAGGTGGACATACGAGCAGTACTTC
CASSPGTTRWTYEQYF
>-|TRBV4-3|TRBJ1-2|-
TGCGCCAGCAGCCACCTGACAGCTTCTAACTATGGCTACACCTTC
CASSHLTASNYGYTF